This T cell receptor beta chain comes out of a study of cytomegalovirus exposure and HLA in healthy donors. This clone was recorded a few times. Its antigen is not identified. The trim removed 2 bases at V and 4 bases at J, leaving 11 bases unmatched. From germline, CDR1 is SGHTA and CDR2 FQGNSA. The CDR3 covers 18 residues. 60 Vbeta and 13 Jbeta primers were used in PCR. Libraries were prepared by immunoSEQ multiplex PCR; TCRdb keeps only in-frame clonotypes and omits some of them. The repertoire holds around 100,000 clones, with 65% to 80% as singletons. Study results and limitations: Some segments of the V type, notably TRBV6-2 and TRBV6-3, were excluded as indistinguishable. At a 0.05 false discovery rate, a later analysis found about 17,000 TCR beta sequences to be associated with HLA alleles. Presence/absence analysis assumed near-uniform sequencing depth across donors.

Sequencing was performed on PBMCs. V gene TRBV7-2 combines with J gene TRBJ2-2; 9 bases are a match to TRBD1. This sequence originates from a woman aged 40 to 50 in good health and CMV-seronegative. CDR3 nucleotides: TGTGCCAGCAGCTTAAGGTCTACAGGGGGCGCTGGCACCGGGGAGCTGTTTTTT. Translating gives CASSLRSTGGAGTGELFF. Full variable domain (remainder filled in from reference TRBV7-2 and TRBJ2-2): GAGVSQSPSNKVTEKGKDVELRCDPISGHTALYWYRQSLGQGLEFLIYFQGNSAPDKSGLPSDRFSAERTGGSVSTLTIQRTQQEDSAVYLCASSLRSTGGAGTGELFFGEGSRLTVL.